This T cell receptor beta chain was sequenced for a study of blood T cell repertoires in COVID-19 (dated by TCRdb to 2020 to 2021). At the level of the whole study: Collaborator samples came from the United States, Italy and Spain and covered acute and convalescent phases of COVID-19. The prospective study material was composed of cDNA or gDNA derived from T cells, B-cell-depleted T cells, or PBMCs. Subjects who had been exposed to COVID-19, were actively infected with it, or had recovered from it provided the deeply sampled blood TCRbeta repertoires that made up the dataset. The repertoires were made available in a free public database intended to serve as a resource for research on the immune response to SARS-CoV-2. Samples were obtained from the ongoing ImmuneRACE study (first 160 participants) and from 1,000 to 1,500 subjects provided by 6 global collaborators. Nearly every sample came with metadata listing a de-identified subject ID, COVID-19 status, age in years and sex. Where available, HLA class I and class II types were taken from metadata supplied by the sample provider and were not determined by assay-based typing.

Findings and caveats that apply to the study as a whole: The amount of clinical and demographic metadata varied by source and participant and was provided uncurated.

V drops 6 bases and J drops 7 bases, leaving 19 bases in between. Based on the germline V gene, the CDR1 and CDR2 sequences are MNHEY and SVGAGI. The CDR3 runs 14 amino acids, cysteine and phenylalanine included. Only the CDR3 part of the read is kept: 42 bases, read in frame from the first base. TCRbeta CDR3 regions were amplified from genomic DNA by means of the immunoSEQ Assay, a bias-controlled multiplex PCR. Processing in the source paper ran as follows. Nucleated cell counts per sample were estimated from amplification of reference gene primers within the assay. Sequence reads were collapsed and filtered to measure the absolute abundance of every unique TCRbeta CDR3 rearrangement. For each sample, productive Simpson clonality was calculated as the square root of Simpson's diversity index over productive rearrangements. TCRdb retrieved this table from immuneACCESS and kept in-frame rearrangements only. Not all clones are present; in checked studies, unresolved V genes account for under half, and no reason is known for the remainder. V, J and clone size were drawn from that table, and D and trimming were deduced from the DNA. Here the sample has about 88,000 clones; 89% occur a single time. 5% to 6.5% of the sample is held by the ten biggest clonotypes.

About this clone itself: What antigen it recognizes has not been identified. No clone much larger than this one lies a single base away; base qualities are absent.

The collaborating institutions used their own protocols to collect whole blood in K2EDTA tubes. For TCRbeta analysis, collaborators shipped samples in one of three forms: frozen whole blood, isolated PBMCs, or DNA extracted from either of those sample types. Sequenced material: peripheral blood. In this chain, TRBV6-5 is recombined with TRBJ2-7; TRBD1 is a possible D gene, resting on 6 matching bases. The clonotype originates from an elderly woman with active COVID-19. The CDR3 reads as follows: CASRLGQQGWEQYF. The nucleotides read TGTGCCAGCAGGTTGGGACAACAGGGTTGGGAGCAGTACTTC.